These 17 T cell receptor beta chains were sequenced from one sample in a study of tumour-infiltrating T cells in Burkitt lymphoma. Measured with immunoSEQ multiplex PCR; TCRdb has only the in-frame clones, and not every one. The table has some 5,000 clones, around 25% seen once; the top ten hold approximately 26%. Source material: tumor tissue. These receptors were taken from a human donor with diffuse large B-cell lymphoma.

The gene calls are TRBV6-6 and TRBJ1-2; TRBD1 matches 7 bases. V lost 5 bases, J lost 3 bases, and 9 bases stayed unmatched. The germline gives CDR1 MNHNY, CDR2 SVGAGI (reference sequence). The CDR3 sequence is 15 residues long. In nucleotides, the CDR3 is TGTGCCAGCAGTCCTCGACAGGGTCGGGACTATGGCTACACCTTC. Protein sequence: CASSPRQGRDYGYTF.

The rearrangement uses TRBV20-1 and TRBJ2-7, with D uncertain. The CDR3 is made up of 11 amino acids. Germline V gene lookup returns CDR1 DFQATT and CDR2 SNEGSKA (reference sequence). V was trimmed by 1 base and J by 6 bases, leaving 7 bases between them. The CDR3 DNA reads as TGCAGTGCTAGAGGGCAACTCGAGCAGTACTTC. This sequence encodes CSARGQLEQYF.

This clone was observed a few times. The CDR3, as DNA: TGTGCCAGCACACGTGGTGGTTCTGGAAACACCATATATTTT. Residues: CASTRGGSGNTIYF. J is TRBJ1-3 and V is TRBV19; D is unresolved. CDR1 LNHDA and CDR2 SQIVND come from the germline V gene (reference sequence). The CDR3 sequence is 14 residues long. Trimming took 9 bases from V and 1 from J, leaving 13 bases between them.

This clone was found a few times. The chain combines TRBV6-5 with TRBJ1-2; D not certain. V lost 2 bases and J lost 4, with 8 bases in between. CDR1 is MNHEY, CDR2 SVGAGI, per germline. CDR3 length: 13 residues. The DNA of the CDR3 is TGTGCCAGCAGTTACGGTGGCTCCTATGGCTACACCTTC. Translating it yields CASSYGGSYGYTF.

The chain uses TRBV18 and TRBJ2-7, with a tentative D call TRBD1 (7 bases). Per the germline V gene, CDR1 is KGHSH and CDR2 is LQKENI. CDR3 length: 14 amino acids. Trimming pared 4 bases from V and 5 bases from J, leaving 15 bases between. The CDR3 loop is CASSRGQGGNEQYF. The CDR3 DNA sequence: TGTGCCAGCTCACGCGGGCAGGGGGGAAACGAGCAGTACTTC.

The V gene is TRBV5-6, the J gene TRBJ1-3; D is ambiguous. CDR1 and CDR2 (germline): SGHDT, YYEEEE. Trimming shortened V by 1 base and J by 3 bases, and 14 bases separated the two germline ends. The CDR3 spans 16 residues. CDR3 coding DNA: TGTGCCAGCAGCTTGTACGAGGGTGTCGGTGGAAACACCATATATTTT. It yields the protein CASSLYEGVGGNTIYF.

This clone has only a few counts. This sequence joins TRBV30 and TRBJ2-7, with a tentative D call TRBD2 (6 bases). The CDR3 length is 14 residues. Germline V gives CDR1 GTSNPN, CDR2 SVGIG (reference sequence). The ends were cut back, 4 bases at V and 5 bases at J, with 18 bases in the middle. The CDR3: CAWNGEVGGHEQYF. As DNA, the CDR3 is TGTGCCTGGAATGGGGAGGTGGGAGGTCACGAGCAGTACTTC.

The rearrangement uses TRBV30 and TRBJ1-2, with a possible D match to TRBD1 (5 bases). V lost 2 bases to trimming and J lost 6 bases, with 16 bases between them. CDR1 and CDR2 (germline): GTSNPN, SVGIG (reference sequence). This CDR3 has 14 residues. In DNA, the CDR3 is TGTGCCTGGAGTAGGGGAGTGGCAGCCAATGGCTACACCTTC. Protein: CAWSRGVAANGYTF.

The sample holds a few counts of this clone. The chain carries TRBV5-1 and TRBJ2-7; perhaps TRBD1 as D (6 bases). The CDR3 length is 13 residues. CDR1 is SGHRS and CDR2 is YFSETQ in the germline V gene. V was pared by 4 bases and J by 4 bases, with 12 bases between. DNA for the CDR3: TGCGCCAGCAGCCAGGGGAGCGCGTACGAGCAGTACTTC. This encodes CASSQGSAYEQYF.

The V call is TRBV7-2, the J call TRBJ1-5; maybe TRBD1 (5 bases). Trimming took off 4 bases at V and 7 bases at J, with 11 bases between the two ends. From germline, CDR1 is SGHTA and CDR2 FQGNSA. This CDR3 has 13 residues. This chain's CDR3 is CASSSWTQQPQHF. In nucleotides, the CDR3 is TGTGCCAGCAGCTCATGGACACAACAGCCCCAGCATTTT. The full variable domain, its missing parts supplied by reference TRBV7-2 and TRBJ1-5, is GAGVSQSPSNKVTEKGKDVELRCDPISGHTALYWYRQSLGQGLEFLIYFQGNSAPDKSGLPSDRFSAERTGGSVSTLTIQRTQQEDSAVYLCASSSWTQQPQHFGDGTRLSIL.

The CDR3 protein is CASSFGNNEQFF. CDR3 in DNA: TGTGCCAGCAGCTTTGGGAACAATGAGCAGTTCTTC. This chain connects TRBV7-3 to TRBJ2-1, with D unresolved. Germline V gives CDR1 SGHTA, CDR2 FQGTGA. V gave up 3 bases and J gave up 5 bases, with 5 bases separating them. The CDR3 is 12 residues long.

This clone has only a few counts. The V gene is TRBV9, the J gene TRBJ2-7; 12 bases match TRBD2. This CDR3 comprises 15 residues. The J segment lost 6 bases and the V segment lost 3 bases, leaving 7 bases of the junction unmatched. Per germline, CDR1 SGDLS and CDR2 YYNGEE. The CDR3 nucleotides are TGTGCCAGCAGCGCCCAGACTAGCGGGAGTTCCGAGCAGTACTTC. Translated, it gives CASSAQTSGSSEQYF.

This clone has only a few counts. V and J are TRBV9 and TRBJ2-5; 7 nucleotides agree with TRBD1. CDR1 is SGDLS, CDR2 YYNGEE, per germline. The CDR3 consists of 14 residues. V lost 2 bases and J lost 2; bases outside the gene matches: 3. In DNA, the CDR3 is TGTGCCAGCAGCGTCGACAGGGTACAAGAGACCCAGTACTTC. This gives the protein CASSVDRVQETQYF.

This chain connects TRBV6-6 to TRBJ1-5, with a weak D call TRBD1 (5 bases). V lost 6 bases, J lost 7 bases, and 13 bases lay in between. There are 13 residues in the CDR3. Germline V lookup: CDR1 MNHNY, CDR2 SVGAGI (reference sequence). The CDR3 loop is CASSREVRQPQHF. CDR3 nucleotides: TGTGCCAGCAGCAGGGAAGTACGCCAGCCCCAGCATTTT.

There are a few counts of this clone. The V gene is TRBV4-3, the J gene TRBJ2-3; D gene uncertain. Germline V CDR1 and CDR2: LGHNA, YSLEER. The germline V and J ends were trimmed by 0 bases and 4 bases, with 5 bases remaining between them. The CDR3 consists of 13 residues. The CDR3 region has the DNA TGCGCCAGCAGCCAAGATCTCCCAGATACGCAGTATTTT. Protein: CASSQDLPDTQYF.

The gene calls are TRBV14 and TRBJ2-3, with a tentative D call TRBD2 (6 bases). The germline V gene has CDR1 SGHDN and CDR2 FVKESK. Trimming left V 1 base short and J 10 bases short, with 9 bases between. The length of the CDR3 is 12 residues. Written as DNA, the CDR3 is TGTGCCAGCAGCCAAGTAAGGGAGGCGCAGTATTTT. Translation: CASSQVREAQYF.

CDR3 in DNA: TGTGCCAGCAGTTTACTAGCGGGAGTACAGACCCAGTACTTC. Residues: CASSLLAGVQTQYF. The chain combines TRBV27 with TRBJ2-5, with 10 bases that match TRBD2. Germline lookup yields CDR1 MNHEY and CDR2 SMNVEV (reference sequence). This CDR3 is 14 amino acids long. V was clipped by 2 bases and J by 6 bases; unmatched bases: 3.